Following are 13 T cell receptor beta chains from one sample sequenced in a study of T cell repertoires in cytomegalovirus infection. In TCRdb, the reads were re-called with MiXCR into one record per CDR3 protein. The sample has approximately 590,000 distinct CDR3 sequences; 35% to 50% are singletons. Their antigen targets remain unknown. The sequencing here drew on cultured PBMCs, taken from culture after CMV antigen stimulation. These receptors came from a human donor in good health (CMV status not recorded). Some clones in this sample may be carry-over from other donors' samples.

This clonotype was recorded a few times. The chain links TRBV10-3 to TRBJ2-5; D ambiguous. V was cut by 2 bases and J by 2 bases, with 6 bases left in between. Germline V gene data show CDR1 as ENHRY and CDR2 as SYGVKD. This CDR3 contains 13 residues. The CDR3 region has the DNA TGTGCCATCAGTGAGAGGGAACAAGAGACCCAGTACTTC. Encoded protein: CAISEREQETQYF.

The CDR3 region has the DNA TGCAGTGCTAGCGTCTCTCTTGGGGCCAACGTCCTGACTTTC. This codes for CSASVSLGANVLTF. The V and J genes are TRBV20-1 and TRBJ2-6; D uncertain. Deletions cut 3 bases from V and 3 bases from J, with 9 bases between. Per the germline V gene, CDR1 is DFQATT and CDR2 is SNEGSKA (reference sequence). This CDR3 has 14 residues.

This chain connects TRBV7-2 to TRBJ2-7, with no clear D. Germline CDR1 SGHTA, CDR2 FQGNSA. Trimming removed 5 bases at V and 7 bases at J, with 15 bases between. CDR3 length: 13 amino acids. The CDR3 coding sequence is TGTGCCAGCAGCGCCGTACGTCGTGGAGAGCAGTACTTC. This translates into CASSAVRRGEQYF. Full variable domain (outside the CDR3, taken from reference TRBV7-2 and TRBJ2-7): GAGVSQSPSNKVTEKGKDVELRCDPISGHTALYWYRQSLGQGLEFLIYFQGNSAPDKSGLPSDRFSAERTGGSVSTLTIQRTQQEDSAVYLCASSAVRRGEQYFGPGTRLTVT.

The CDR3 protein is CASSSHGREQYF. CDR3 nucleotides: TGTGCCAGCAGCTCCCACGGACGAGAGCAGTACTTC. The chain combines TRBV7-6 with TRBJ2-7; no clear D. CDR1 and CDR2 from the germline V gene are SGHVS and FNYEAQ. The CDR3 covers 12 residues. Trimming removed 4 bases from V and 7 bases from J, with 11 bases in between.

The chain combines TRBV12-3 or TRBV12-4 with TRBJ1-1, with TRBD1 identical over 7 bases. The CDR3 covers 13 residues. V trimming: 7 bases; J trimming: 4 bases; junction bases outside the gene matches: 6. The CDR3: CASTVDRATEAFF. The CDR3 nucleotides are TGTGCCAGCACCGTTGACAGGGCCACTGAAGCTTTCTTT.

The chain has TRBV7-8 and TRBJ2-7; 7 bases are shared with TRBD1. The CDR3 runs to 14 residues. CDR1 and CDR2 from the germline V gene are SGHVS and FQNEAQ. J lost 1 base, V lost 5 bases, and 5 bases had no gene match. The chain's CDR3 is CASSVNRGSYEQYF. In DNA form, the CDR3 reads TGTGCCAGCAGCGTTAACAGGGGTTCCTACGAGCAGTACTTC.

CDR3: CASSSEFRNEQFF. As DNA, the CDR3 is TGTGCCAGCAGCTCAGAATTCAGAAATGAGCAGTTCTTC. The gene calls are TRBV5-4 and TRBJ2-1; no reliable D call. Trimming removed 3 bases from V and 7 bases from J, with 11 bases in between. CDR1 SGHNT and CDR2 YYREEE come from the germline V gene (reference sequence). This CDR3 spans 13 amino acids.

This clonotype was recorded a few times. The chain recombines TRBV7-2 with TRBJ2-2; weak D call: TRBD2 (5 bases). Germline values: CDR1 SGHTA, CDR2 FQGNSA. Trimming shortened V by 0 bases and J by 6 bases, and 8 bases separated the two germline ends. The CDR3 has 14 residues. Here the CDR3 reads CASSLAEAAGELFF. The CDR3 region has the DNA TGTGCCAGCAGCTTAGCGGAGGCTGCCGGGGAGCTGTTTTTT.

The J gene is TRBJ1-1, the V gene TRBV11-2; D remains unclear. Germline V gene sequence: CDR1 SGHAT, CDR2 FQNNGV. V was trimmed by 4 bases and J by 5 bases, leaving 8 bases between them. This CDR3 comprises 12 residues. CDR3 in DNA: TGTGCCAGCAGCTCCGTACGGACTGAAGCTTTCTTT. This sequence encodes CASSSVRTEAFF. The full variable domain, rest sourced from reference TRBV11-2 and TRBJ1-1, is EAGVAQSPRYKIIEKRQSVAFWCNPISGHATLYWYQQILGQGPKLLIQFQNNGVVDDSQLPKDRFSAERLKGVDSTLKIQPAKLEDSAVYLCASSSVRTEAFFGQGTRLTVV.

The rearrangement uses TRBV2 and TRBJ1-2, with D possibly being TRBD1 (6 bases). Per germline, CDR1 SNHLY and CDR2 FYNNEI. Deletions cut 5 bases from V and 4 bases from J, with 14 bases between. The CDR3 runs to 14 residues. The CDR3 region is CASSNLDSLYGYTF. DNA for the CDR3: TGTGCCAGCAGTAACCTGGACAGCCTCTATGGCTACACCTTC.

This chain uses TRBV7-9 with TRBJ2-5, with D possibly TRBD2 on 7 matching bases. Germline CDR1 is SEHNR and CDR2 is FQNEAQ (reference sequence). This CDR3 has 15 residues. The V gene lost 5 bases and the J gene lost 1 base, with 14 bases spanning the gap. The CDR3 coding sequence is TGTGCCAGCAGCCCGGGGGGCCTCACCCAAGAGACCCAGTACTTC. This translates into CASSPGGLTQETQYF.

The chain uses TRBV27 and TRBJ1-1; unclear D gene. V lost 7 bases, J lost 1 base, and 16 bases lay in between. Germline V gene lookup returns CDR1 MNHEY and CDR2 SMNVEV (reference sequence). This CDR3 is 15 amino acids long. CDR3 bases: TGTGCCAGCACCGAGAGGGCCATTCCGAACACTGAAGCTTTCTTT. It is translated as CASTERAIPNTEAFF.

The chain recombines TRBV12-3 or TRBV12-4 with TRBJ2-7, with TRBD1 matching 7 bases. The CDR3 runs to 13 residues. The junction had 6 bases not matched to a gene; V was cut back by 7 bases and J by 3 bases. The CDR3 DNA follows: TGTGCCAGCACCACCCGGGACAGCTACGAGCAGTACTTC. This translates into CASTTRDSYEQYF.